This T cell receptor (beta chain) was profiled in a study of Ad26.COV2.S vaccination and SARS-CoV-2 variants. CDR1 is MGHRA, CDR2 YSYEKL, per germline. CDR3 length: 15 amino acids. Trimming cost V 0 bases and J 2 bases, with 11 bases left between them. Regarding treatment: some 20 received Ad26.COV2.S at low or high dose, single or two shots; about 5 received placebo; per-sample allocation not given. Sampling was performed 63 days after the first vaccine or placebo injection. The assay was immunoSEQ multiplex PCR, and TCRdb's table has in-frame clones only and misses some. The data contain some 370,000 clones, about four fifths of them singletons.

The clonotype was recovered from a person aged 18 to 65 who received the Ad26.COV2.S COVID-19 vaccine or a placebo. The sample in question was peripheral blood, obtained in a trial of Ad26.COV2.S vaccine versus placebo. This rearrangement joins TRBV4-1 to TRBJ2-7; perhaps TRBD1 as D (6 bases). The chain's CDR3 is CASSQDRSGAYEQYF. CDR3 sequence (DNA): TGCGCCAGCAGCCAAGATCGTTCAGGGGCCTACGAGCAGTACTTC.